This T cell receptor beta chain was documented in a study of T cell responses to AZD1222 COVID-19 vaccine. Study-wide points: Reportedly, nearly half the spike-specific TCRs target unmutated variant regions. There were vaccine-associated CD4 TCRs across spike, dominant at 160-218 and 743-854. Repertoire collection took place solely once the T cell response had peaked. The donor cohort was predominantly white British with a female majority, and clonal diversity may have been underestimated.

As to this clone: Its antigen is as yet unknown.

Germline loops: CDR1 GTSNPN, CDR2 SVGIG (reference sequence). The V segment lost 2 bases and the J segment 0 bases; nucleotides outside the gene matches: 7. The CDR3 spans 17 residues. Clones were read by immunoSEQ multiplex PCR, and TCRdb kept only the in-frame ones, dropping some. Of tens of thousands of clones in the sample, approximately 90% were seen once. The source was peripheral blood, collected on day 0 of MenACWY control vaccination. The clonotype originates from an adult in good health. The rearrangement joins TRBV30 to TRBJ2-6; 7 bases align to TRBD1. The CDR3 is CAWSLTGSGSGANVLTF. CDR3 bases: TGTGCCTGGAGTTTGACAGGGAGTGGCTCTGGGGCCAACGTCCTGACTTTC.